The 3 T cell receptor beta chains in this list originate from one sample, sequenced in a study of CD8+ T cells in alopecia areata. Treatment here: oral pan-JAK inhibitor, 5-10 mg twice daily. Extraction of RNA preceded its reverse transcription into cDNA, which served as the sequencing template. Sequenced by immunoSEQ multiplex PCR; TCRdb stores in-frame clones only, minus some. The profile shows 150,000 or so clones, around 83% of them singletons. This specimen consisted of CD8+ T cells sorted from blood, obtained at week 4, from a patient treated with tofacitinib. Every receptor here comes from a human donor with alopecia areata.

This clone was detected once. This chain connects TRBV23-1 to TRBJ1-5; D might be TRBD1 (5 bases). TRBV23-1 is classed as an ORF, of uncertain function. The CDR3 contains 15 residues. The V and J ends lost 2 bases and 7 bases respectively, with 15 bases between them. The CDR3 here is CASSQKGRLVQPQHF. The CDR3 nucleotides read TGCGCCAGCAGTCAAAAGGGACGGTTAGTCCAGCCCCAGCATTTT.

This sequence joins TRBV5-4 and TRBJ2-1, with 13 bases matching TRBD2. This CDR3 is 15 amino acids long. V lost 4 bases to trimming and J lost 7 bases; unmatched junction nucleotides: 5. The germline CDR1 and CDR2 sequences are SGHNT and YYREEE (reference sequence). For the CDR3, the DNA is TGTGCCAGCAGCCCAGGGACTAGCGGGGATAATGAGCAGTTCTTC. Protein: CASSPGTSGDNEQFF.

The chain carries TRBV27 and TRBJ2-3; D gene uncertain. The CDR3 consists of 15 residues. V lost 2 bases and J lost 2, with 11 bases in between. CDR1 and CDR2 from the germline V gene are MNHEY and SMNVEV (reference sequence). CDR3 residues: CASSLILVNTDTQYF. CDR3 in DNA: TGTGCCAGCAGTTTAATTTTGGTAAACACAGATACGCAGTATTTT.